This T cell receptor beta chain was sequenced for a study of identifying expanded T cells in peripheral blood. Sequencing was performed with immunoSEQ multiplex PCR; in TCRdb, only in-frame clones are kept and a portion is missing. The sample has 70,000 or so clones; roughly 90% are singletons. Findings and limits, study-wide: Technical replicates showed 0.9 to 1.5 changed clones; approximately 2 weeks approximately 16; four weeks 19. Clone count variance between two-week samples rose with total template count.

Concerning this clone: Its antigen is still unknown.

This CDR3 contains 13 residues. V lost 7 bases, J lost 8 bases, and 17 bases lay in between. CDR1 is SNHLY, CDR2 FYNNEI, per germline. The chain has TRBV2 and TRBJ1-2; D uncertain. The clonotype was recovered from a person aged 18-70 years in good health. The sequencing sample was made of blood. Here the CDR3 reads CASMRFEGDGYTF. The CDR3 region has the DNA TGTGCCAGCATGAGATTTGAGGGAGACGGCTACACCTTC. Variable domain in full (rest from reference TRBV2 and TRBJ1-2): EPEVTQTPSHQVTQMGQEVILRCVPISNHLYFYWYRQILGQKVEFLVSFYNNEISEKSEIFDDQFSVERPDGSNFTLKIRSTKLEDSAMYFCASMRFEGDGYTFGSGTRLTVV.